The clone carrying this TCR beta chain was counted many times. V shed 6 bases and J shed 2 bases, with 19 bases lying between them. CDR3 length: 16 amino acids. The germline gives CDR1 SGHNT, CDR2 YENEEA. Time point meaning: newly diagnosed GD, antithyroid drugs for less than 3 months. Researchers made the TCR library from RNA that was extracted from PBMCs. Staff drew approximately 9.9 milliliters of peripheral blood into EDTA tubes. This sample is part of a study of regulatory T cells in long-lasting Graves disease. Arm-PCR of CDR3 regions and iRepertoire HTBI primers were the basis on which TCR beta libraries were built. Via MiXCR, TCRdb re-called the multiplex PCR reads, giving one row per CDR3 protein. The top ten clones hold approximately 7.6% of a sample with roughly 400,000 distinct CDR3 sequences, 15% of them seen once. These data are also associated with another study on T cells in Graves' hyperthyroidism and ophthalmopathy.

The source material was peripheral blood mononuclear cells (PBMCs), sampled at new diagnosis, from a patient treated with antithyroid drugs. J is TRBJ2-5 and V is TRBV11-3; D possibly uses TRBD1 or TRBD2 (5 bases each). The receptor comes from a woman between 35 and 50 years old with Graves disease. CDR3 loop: CASSLRGGGGQETQYF. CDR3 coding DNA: TGTGCCAGCAGTTTGAGGGGCGGAGGTGGACAAGAGACCCAGTACTTC.